These T cell receptor beta chains were read from a single sample in a study of blood T cell repertoires in COVID-19. Generated by immunoSEQ multiplex PCR, the TCRdb table keeps only in-frame clones and is missing some. The data contain some 45,000 clones, over 75% of them seen just once; the ten biggest clones take up less than 25%. Sequenced sample: peripheral blood. Every receptor here comes from a woman aged 55-69 years with acute or convalescent COVID-19. Each CDR3 is given with its conserved first and last residue. The D gene is left open where the match is weak. Size values are once, few and many counts, or a class for expanded clones, and some rows have none.

v_call	clone_size	d_call	cdr3_length	j_call	cdr3_aa	cdr3_nt
TRBV30	-	TRBD2	17	TRBJ2-1	CAWSGPTSGGTYNEQFF	TGTGCCTGGAGTGGACCAACTAGCGGGGGAACCTACAATGAGCAGTTCTTC
TRBV3-1/TRBV3-2	-	-	13	TRBJ1-1	CASSQFGPSTAFF	TGTGCCAGCAGCCAATTCGGTCCGAGCACAGCTTTCTTT
TRBV10-3	-	-	15	TRBJ2-7	CAISESQGRVIEQYF	TGTGCCATCAGTGAGTCACAGGGTCGTGTGATCGAGCAGTACTTC
TRBV29-1	-	-	11	TRBJ1-1	CSVEYNTEAFF	TGCAGCGTTGAATATAACACTGAAGCTTTCTTT
TRBV29-1	-	-	13	TRBJ1-3	CSAGRGPGNTIYF	TGCAGCGCCGGCAGGGGTCCAGGAAACACCATATATTTT
TRBV30	-	-	16	TRBJ2-2	CAWSVRAGTNTGELFF	TGTGCCTGGAGTGTACGGGCAGGGACGAACACCGGGGAGCTGTTTTTT
TRBV7-9	-	TRBD1	12	TRBJ2-5	CASTDRVETQYF	TGTGCCAGCACCGACAGGGTAGAGACCCAGTACTTC
TRBV4-3	-	TRBD1	16	TRBJ1-4	CASSINPGQLNEKLFF	TGCGCCAGCAGCATCAATCCGGGACAGCTTAATGAAAAACTGTTTTTT
TRBV6-5	once	TRBD1	12	TRBJ1-6	CASRDRDSPLHF	TGTGCCAGCCGGGACAGGGATTCACCCCTCCACTTT
TRBV19	once	-	16	TRBJ2-3	CASSATEGGGTDTQYF	TGTGCCAGTAGTGCCACCGAGGGGGGGGGCACAGATACGCAGTATTTT
TRBV3-1/TRBV3-2	-	TRBD1	16	TRBJ1-2	CASSHSVGQGNYGYTF	TGTGCCAGCAGCCATAGCGTTGGACAGGGTAACTATGGCTACACCTTC
TRBV3-1/TRBV3-2	-	-	11	TRBJ2-2	CASSHEGELFF	TGTGCCAGCAGCCACGAGGGGGAGCTGTTTTTT
TRBV24-1	-	TRBD2	15	TRBJ2-5	CATSARSGGQETQYF	TGTGCCACCAGTGCCAGGAGCGGGGGCCAAGAGACCCAGTACTTC
TRBV5-4	-	-	15	TRBJ1-1	CASSLTRGMNTEAFF	TGTGCCAGCAGCTTGACCAGGGGTATGAACACTGAAGCTTTCTTT
TRBV30	medium-sized	-	15	TRBJ2-7	CAWSQEGAGSYEQYF	TGTGCCTGGAGTCAGGAGGGGGCTGGCTCCTACGAGCAGTACTTC
TRBV27	-	TRBD2	17	TRBJ2-5	CASSLGSGGVWSETQYF	TGTGCCAGCAGTTTGGGTAGCGGGGGGGTCTGGAGTGAGACCCAGTACTTC
TRBV19	-	-	11	TRBJ2-7	CASSVRDEQYF	TGTGCCAGTAGTGTCAGGGACGAGCAGTACTTC
TRBV21-1	few	-	15	TRBJ2-7	CARPRGQANYYEQYF	TGTGCCAGACCCCGAGGACAGGCAAATTACTACGAGCAGTACTTC
TRBV4-2	-	TRBD1	13	TRBJ2-7	CASRGQGALEQYF	TGTGCCAGCAGGGGACAGGGGGCTCTCGAGCAGTACTTC
TRBV5-1	-	TRBD2	16	TRBJ2-2	CASSLSLAGNTGELFF	TGCGCCAGCAGCTTGAGCCTAGCGGGGAACACCGGGGAGCTGTTTTTT
TRBV6-2/TRBV6-3	-	-	15	TRBJ2-1	CASSYAPSRDNEQFF	TGTGCCAGCAGTTACGCCCCAAGCCGGGACAATGAGCAGTTCTTC
TRBV19	-	-	13	TRBJ1-1	CASTDRANTEAFF	TGTGCCAGTACCGATCGAGCGAACACTGAAGCTTTCTTT
TRBV5-4	-	-	15	TRBJ1-4	CASSLTGAINEKLFF	TGTGCCAGCAGCCTGACAGGCGCTATAAATGAAAAACTGTTTTTT
TRBV5-1	-	TRBD2	17	TRBJ2-3	CASSLGSVAGGRDTQYF	TGCGCCAGCAGCTTGGGGAGTGTTGCGGGGGGGCGAGATACGCAGTATTTT
TRBV27	-	-	15	TRBJ2-1	CASSLSGQGGNEQFF	TGTGCCAGCAGTTTATCCGGACAGGGAGGGAATGAGCAGTTCTTC
TRBV29-1	-	TRBD1	15	TRBJ1-2	CSVVGQGGNNYGYTF	TGCAGCGTTGTCGGACAGGGGGGGAACAACTATGGCTACACCTTC
TRBV27	once	-	13	TRBJ1-2	CASGGGIAGGYTF	TGTGCCTCCGGTGGGGGGATTGCCGGTGGCTACACCTTC
TRBV24-1	few	-	17	TRBJ2-7	CATSENAPTGWRYEQYF	TGTGCCACCAGTGAGAATGCCCCAACAGGGTGGAGGTACGAGCAGTACTTC
TRBV3-1/TRBV3-2	-	-	15	TRBJ1-1	CASSRMGLTGLEAFF	TGTGCCAGCAGCCGCATGGGACTAACTGGTCTAGAAGCTTTCTTT
TRBV24-1	-	TRBD1	13	TRBJ2-7	CATSDIRQGPQYF	TGTGCCACCAGTGATATACGACAGGGTCCGCAGTACTTC
TRBV7-2	-	-	15	TRBJ1-5	CASSPGRQGRQPQHF	TGTGCCAGCAGCCCTGGCCGGCAGGGGCGGCAGCCCCAGCATTTT
TRBV5-4	-	TRBD2	15	TRBJ2-7	CASSFFAGGPYEQYF	TGTGCCAGCAGCTTTTTTGCGGGGGGGCCCTACGAGCAGTACTTC
TRBV19	-	-	14	TRBJ1-1	CASSTQGTYTEAFF	TGTGCCAGTAGTACCCAGGGGACGTACACTGAAGCTTTCTTT